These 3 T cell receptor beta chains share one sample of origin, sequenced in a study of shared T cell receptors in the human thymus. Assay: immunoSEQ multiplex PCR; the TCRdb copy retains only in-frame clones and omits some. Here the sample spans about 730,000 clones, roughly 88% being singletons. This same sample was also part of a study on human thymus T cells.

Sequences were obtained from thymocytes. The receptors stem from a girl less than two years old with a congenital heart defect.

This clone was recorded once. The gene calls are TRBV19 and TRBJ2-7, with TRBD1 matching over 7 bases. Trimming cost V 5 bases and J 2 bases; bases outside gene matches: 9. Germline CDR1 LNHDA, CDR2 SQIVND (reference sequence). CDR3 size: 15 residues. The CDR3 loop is CASSLSLGQPYEQYF. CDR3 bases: TGTGCCAGTAGTCTTTCCTTGGGACAGCCCTACGAGCAGTACTTC. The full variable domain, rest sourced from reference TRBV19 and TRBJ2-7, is DGGITQSPKYLFRKEGQNVTLSCEQNLNHDAMYWYRQDPGQGLRLIYYSQIVNDFQKGDIAEGYSVSREKKESFPLTVTSAQKNPTAFYLCASSLSLGQPYEQYFGPGTRLTVT.

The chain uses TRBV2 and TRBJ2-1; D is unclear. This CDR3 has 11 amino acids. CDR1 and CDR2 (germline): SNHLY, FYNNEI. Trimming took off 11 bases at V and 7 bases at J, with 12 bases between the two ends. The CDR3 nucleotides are TGTGCCGATTGCTCAGGAAATGAGCAGTTCTTC. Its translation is CADCSGNEQFF. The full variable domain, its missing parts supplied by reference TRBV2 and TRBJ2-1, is EPEVTQTPSHQVTQMGQEVILRCVPISNHLYFYWYRQILGQKVEFLVSFYNNEISEKSEIFDDQFSVERPDGSNFTLKIRSTKLEDSAMYFCADCSGNEQFFGPGTRLTVL.

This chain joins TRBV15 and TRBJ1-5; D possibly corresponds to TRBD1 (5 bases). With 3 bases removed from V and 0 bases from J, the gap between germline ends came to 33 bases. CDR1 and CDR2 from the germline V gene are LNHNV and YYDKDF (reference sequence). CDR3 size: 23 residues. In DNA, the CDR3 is TGTGCCACCAGCAGTACCATTACAACCAAGGGGTCACAATGGGGTGATAGCAATCAGCCCCAGCATTTT. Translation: CATSSTITTKGSQWGDSNQPQHF.